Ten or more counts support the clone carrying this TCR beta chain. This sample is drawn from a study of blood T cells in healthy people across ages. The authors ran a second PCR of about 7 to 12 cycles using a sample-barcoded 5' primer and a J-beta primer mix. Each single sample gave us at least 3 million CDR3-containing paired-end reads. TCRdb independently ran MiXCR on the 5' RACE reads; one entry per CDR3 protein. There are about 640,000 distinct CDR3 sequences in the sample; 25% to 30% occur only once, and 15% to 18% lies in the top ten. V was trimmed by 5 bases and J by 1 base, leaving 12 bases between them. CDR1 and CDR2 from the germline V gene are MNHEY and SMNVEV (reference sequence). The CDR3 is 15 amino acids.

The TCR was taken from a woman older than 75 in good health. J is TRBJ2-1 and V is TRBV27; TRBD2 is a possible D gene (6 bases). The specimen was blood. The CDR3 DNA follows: TGTGCCAGCAGTGCGCGGGGTTCTTCCTACAATGAGCAGTTCTTC. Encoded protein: CASSARGSSYNEQFF.